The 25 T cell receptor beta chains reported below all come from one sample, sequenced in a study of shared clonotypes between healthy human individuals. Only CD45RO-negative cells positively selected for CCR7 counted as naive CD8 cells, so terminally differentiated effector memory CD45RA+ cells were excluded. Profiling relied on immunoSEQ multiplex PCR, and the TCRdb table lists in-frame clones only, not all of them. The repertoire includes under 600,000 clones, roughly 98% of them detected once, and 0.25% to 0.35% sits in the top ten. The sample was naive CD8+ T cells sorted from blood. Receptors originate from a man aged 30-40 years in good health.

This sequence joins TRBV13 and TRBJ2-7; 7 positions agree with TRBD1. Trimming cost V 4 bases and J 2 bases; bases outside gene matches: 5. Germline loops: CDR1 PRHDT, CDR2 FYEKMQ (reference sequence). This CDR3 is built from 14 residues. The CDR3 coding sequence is TGTGCCAGCAGCTCAAGGGACAGCCCCTACGAGCAGTACTTC. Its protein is CASSSRDSPYEQYF.

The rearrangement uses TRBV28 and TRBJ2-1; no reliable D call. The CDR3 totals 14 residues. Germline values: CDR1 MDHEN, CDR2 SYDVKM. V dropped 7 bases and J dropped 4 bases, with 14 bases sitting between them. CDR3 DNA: TGTGCCAGCAAAGAGCGTAGGATTTACAATGAGCAGTTCTTC. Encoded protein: CASKERRIYNEQFF.

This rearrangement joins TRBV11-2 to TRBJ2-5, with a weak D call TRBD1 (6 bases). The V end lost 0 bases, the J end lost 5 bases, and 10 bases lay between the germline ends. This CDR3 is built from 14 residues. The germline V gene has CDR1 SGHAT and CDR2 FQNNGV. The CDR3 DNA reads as TGTGCCAGCAGCTTAGAGGACAGTGGGGAGACCCAGTACTTC. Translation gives CASSLEDSGETQYF.

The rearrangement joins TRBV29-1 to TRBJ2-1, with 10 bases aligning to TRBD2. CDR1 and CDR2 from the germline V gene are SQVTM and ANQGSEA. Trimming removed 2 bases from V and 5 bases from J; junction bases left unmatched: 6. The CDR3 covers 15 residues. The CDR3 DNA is TGCAGCGTTGAAAGCCTAGCGGGAGAAAACAATGAGCAGTTCTTC. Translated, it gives CSVESLAGENNEQFF.

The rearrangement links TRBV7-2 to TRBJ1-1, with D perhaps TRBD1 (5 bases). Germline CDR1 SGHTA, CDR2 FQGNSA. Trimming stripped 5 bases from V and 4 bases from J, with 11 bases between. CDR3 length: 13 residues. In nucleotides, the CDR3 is TGTGCCAGCAGCCAGGGATCCGGCACTGAAGCTTTCTTT. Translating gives CASSQGSGTEAFF.

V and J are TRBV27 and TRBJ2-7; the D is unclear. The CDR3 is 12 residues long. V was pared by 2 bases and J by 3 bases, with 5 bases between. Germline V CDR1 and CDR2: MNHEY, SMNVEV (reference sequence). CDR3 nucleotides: TGTGCCAGCAGTTTAGATGGCTACGAGCAGTACTTC. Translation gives CASSLDGYEQYF.

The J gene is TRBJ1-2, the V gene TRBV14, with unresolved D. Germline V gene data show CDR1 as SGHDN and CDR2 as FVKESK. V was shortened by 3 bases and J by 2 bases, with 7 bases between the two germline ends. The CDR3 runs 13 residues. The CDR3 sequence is CASSQTENYGYTF. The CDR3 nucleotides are TGTGCCAGCAGCCAGACCGAGAACTATGGCTACACCTTC.

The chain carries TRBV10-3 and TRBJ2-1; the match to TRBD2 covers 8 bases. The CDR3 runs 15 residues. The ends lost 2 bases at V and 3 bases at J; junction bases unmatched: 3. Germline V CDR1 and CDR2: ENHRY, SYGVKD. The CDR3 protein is CAISEPGLGYNEQFF. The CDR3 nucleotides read TGTGCCATCAGTGAGCCGGGACTAGGCTACAATGAGCAGTTCTTC.

CDR3 coding DNA: TGTGCCAGCACCCTTGGGACTAGCTACGAGCAGTACTTC. Translated: CASTLGTSYEQYF. The chain links TRBV28 to TRBJ2-7, with 8 bases matching TRBD2. The germline V gene encodes CDR1 MDHEN and CDR2 SYDVKM. The CDR3 is made up of 13 amino acids. The V segment lost 7 bases and the J segment 3 bases; nucleotides outside the gene matches: 5.

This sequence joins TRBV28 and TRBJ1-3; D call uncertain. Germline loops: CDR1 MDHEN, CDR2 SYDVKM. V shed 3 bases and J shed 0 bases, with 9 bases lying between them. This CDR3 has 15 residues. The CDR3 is CASSFPLSSGNTIYF. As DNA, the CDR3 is TGTGCCAGCAGTTTTCCCCTCTCCTCTGGAAACACCATATATTTT.

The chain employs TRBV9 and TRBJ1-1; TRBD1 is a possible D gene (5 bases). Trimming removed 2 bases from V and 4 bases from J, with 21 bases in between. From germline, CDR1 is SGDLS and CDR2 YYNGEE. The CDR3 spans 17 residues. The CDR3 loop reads CASSVFGDTDGATEAFF. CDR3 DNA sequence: TGTGCCAGCAGCGTCTTCGGAGACACCGACGGGGCCACTGAAGCTTTCTTT.

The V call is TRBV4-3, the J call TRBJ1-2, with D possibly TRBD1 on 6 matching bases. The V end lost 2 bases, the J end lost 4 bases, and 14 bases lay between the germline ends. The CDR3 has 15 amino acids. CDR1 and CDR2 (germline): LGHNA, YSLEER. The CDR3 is CASSQYETGPYGYTF. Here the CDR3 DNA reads TGCGCCAGCAGCCAATACGAAACAGGGCCCTATGGCTACACCTTC.

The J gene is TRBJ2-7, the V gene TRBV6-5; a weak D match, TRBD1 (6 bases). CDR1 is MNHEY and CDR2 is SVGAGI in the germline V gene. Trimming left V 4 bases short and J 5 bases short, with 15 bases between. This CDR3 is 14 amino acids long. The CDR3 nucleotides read TGTGCCAGCAGTTTCACAGGGCCTCAGGACGAGCAGTACTTC. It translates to CASSFTGPQDEQYF.

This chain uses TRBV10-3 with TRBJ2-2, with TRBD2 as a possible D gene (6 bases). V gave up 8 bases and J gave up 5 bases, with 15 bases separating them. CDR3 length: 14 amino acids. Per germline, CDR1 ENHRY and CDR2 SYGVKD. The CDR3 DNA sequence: TGTGCCATCTCTACGGGAGTAGGGACCGGGGAGCTGTTTTTT. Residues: CAISTGVGTGELFF.

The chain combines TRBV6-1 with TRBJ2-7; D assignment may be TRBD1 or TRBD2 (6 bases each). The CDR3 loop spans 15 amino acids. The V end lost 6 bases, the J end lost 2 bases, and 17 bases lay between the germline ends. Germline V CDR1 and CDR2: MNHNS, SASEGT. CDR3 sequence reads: CASRAQGGTPYEQYF. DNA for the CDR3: TGTGCCAGCAGAGCCCAGGGCGGGACACCCTACGAGCAGTACTTC.

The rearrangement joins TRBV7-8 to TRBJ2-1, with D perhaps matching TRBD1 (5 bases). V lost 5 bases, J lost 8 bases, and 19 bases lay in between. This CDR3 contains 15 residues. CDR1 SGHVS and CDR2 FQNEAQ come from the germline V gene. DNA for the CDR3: TGTGCCAGCAGCCACTACTTGGCAGGGTCGGATGAGCAGTTCTTC. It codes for CASSHYLAGSDEQFF. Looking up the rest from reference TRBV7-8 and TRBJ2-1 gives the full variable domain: GAGVSQSPRYKVAKRGQDVALRCDPISGHVSLFWYQQALGQGPEFLTYFQNEAQLDKSGLPSDRFFAERPEGSVSTLKIQRTQQEDSAVYLCASSHYLAGSDEQFFGPGTRLTVL.

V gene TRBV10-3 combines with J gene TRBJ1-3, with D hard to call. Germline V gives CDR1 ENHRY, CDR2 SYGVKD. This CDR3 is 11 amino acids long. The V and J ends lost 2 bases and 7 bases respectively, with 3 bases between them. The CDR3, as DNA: TGTGCCATCAGTGAGGGTAACACCATATATTTT. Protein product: CAISEGNTIYF.

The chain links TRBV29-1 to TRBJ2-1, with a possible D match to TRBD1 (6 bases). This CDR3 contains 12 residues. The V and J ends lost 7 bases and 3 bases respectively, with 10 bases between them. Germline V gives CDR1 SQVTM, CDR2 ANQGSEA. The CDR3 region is CSARTDYNEQFF. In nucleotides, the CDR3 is TGCAGCGCCAGGACAGACTACAATGAGCAGTTCTTC.

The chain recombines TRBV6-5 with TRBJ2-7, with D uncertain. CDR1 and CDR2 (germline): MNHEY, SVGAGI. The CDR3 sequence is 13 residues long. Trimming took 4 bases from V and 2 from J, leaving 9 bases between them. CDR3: CASSFGETYEQYF. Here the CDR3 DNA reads TGTGCCAGCAGTTTTGGGGAAACCTACGAGCAGTACTTC.

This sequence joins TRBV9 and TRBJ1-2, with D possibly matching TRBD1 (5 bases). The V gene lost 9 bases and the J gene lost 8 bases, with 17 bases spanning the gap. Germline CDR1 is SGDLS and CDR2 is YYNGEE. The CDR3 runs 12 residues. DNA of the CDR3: TGTGCCACCGACAGCCCTGGGGGGGGCTACACCTTC. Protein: CATDSPGGGYTF.

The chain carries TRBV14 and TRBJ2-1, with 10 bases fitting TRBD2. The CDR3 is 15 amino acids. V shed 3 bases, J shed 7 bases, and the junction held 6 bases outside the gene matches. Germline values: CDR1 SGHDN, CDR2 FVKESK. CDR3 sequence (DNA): TGTGCCAGCAGCCAGAGCGGGAGGGCCTCAAATGAGCAGTTCTTC. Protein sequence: CASSQSGRASNEQFF.

Here the CDR3 reads CASSSRVDYEQYF. As DNA, the CDR3 is TGTGCCAGCAGCTCCAGGGTGGACTACGAGCAGTACTTC. This chain links TRBV7-9 with TRBJ2-7; tentatively, D is TRBD1 (5 bases). V lost 4 bases, J lost 3 bases, and 10 bases lay in between. The CDR3 loop spans 13 amino acids. Germline-derived CDR1 and CDR2 are SEHNR and FQNEAQ (reference sequence).

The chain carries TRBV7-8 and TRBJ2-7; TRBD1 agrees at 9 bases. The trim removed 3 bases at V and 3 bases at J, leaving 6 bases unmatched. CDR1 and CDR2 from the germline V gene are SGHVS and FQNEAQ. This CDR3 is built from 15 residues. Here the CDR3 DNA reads TGTGCCAGCAGCTTCCCGGGACAGGGAAACTACGAGCAGTACTTC. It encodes CASSFPGQGNYEQYF.

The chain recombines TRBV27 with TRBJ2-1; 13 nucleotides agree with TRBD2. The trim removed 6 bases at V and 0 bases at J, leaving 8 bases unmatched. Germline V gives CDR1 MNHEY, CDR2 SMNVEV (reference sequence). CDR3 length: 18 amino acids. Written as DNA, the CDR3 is TGTGCCAGCAGGACCGGGACTAGCGGGACCAGCTCCTACAATGAGCAGTTCTTC. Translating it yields CASRTGTSGTSSYNEQFF.

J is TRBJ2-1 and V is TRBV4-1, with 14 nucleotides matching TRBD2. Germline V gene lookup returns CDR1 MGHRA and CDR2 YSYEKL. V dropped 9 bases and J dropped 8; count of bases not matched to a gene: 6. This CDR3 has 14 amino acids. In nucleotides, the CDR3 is TGCGCCAGTATGGCGGGACTAGCGGGAGATGAGCAGTTCTTC. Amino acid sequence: CASMAGLAGDEQFF.